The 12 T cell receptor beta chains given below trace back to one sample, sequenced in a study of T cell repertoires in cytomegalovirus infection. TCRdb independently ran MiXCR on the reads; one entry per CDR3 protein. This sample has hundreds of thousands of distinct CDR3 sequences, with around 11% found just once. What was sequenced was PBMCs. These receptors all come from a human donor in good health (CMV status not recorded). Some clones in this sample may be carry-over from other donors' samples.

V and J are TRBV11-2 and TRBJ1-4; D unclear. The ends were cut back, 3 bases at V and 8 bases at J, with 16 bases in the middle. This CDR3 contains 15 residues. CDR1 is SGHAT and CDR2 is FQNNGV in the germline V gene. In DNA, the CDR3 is TGTGCCAGCAGCTTGGGATCCGGGGTTGGGGAAAAACTGTTTTTT. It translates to CASSLGSGVGEKLFF.

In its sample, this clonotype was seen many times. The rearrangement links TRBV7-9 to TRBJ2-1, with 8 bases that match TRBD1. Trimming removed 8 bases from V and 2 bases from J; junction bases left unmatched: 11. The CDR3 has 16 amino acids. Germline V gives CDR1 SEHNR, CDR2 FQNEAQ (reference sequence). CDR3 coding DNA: TGTGCCAGCCGCCCAGGGCAGGGGGCGCCCTACAATGAGCAGTTCTTC. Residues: CASRPGQGAPYNEQFF.

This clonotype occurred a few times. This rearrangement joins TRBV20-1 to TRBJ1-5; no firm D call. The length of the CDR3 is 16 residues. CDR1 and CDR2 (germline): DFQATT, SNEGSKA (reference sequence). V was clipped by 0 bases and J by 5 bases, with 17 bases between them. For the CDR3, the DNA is TGCAGTGCTAGAGAGTTGGGAGGAGCCGGTGATCAGCCCCAGCATTTT. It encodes CSARELGGAGDQPQHF.

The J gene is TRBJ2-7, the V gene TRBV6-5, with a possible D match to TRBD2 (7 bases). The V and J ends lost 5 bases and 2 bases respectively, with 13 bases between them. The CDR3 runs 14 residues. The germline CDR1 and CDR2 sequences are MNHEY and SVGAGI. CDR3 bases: TGTGCCAGCAGTACTTTAGGGGGGGCCTACGAGCAGTACTTC. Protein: CASSTLGGAYEQYF.

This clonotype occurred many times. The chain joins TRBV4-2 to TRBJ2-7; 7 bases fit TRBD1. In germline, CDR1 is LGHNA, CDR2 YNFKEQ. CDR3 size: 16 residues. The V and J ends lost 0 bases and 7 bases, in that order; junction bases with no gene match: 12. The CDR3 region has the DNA TGTGCCAGCAGCCAAGATCGGCCAGGGGGACGGAAGGAGCAGTACTTC. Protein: CASSQDRPGGRKEQYF.

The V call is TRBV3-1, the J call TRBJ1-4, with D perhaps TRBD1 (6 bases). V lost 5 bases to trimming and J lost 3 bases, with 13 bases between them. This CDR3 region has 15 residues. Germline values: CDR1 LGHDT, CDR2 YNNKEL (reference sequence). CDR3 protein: CASSEYRDPNEKLFF. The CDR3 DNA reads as TGTGCCAGCAGCGAATACAGGGACCCTAATGAAAAACTGTTTTTT.

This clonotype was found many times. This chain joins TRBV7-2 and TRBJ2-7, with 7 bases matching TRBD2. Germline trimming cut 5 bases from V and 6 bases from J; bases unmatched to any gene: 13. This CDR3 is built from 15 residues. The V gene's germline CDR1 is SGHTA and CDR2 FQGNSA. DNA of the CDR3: TGTGCCAGCAGCCCTAGCGGTTTAAAAGGCCTCGAGCAGTACTTC. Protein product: CASSPSGLKGLEQYF.

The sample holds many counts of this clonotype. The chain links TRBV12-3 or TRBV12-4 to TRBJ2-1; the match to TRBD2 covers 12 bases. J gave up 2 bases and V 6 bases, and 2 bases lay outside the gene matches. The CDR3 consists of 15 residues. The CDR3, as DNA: TGTGCCAGCAGACCTAGCGGGGGGGCCTACAATGAGCAGTTCTTC. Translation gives CASRPSGGAYNEQFF.

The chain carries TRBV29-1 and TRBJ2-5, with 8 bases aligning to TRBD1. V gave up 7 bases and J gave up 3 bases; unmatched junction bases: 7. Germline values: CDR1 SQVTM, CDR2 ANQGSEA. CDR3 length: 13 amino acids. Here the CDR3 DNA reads TGCAGCGCCGCTAACAGGGGGAAAGAGACCCAGTACTTC. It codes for CSAANRGKETQYF.

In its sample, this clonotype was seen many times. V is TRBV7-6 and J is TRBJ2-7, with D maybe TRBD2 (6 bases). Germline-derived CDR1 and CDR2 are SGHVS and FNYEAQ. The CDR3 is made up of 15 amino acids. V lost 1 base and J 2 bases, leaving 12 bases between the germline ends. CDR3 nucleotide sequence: TGTGCCAGCAGCTTAGGCTCGGGAGAACCCTACGAGCAGTACTTC. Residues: CASSLGSGEPYEQYF.

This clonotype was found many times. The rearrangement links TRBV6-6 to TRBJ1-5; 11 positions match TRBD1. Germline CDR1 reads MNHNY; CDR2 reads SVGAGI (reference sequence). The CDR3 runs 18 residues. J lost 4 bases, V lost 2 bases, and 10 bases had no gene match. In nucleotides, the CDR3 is TGTGCCAGCAGTTACGAGGCTAGGGGGACAGGGGGGAATCAGCCCCAGCATTTT. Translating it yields CASSYEARGTGGNQPQHF.

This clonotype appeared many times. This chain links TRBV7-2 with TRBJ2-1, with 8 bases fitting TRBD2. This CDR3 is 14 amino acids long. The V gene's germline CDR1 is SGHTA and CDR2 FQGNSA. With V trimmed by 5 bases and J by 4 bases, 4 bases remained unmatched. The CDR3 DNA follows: TGTGCCAGCAGCCGAGGCGGGAGGTACAATGAGCAGTTCTTC. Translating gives CASSRGGRYNEQFF.